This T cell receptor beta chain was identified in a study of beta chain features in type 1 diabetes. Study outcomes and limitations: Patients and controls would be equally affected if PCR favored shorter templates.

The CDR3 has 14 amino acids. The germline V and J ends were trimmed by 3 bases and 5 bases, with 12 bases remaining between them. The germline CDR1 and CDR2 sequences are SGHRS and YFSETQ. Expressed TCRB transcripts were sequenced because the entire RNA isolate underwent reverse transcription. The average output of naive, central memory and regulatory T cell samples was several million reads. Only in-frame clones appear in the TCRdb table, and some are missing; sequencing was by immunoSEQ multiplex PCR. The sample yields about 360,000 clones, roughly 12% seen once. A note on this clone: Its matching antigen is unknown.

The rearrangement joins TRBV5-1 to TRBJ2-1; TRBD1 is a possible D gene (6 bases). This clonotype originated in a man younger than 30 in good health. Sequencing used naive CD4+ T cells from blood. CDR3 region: CASSWTASNNEQFF. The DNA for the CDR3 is TGCGCCAGCAGCTGGACAGCATCGAACAATGAGCAGTTCTTC.